The 18 T cell receptor beta chains below were found in one sample sequenced in a study of CD8+ T cells in alopecia areata. The treatment: oral pan-JAK inhibitor, 5-10 mg twice daily. RNA was isolated and reverse transcribed to cDNA, the sequencing template. Sequenced by immunoSEQ multiplex PCR; TCRdb stores in-frame clones only, minus some. Among 150,000 to 200,000 clones listed, under 80% were seen once. The input for sequencing was CD4+ T cells sorted from blood, taken between weeks 47 and 50, from a patient treated with tofacitinib. The receptors derive from a human donor with alopecia areata.

The chain is built from TRBV15 and TRBJ1-4; D is unclear. The germline gives CDR1 LNHNV, CDR2 YYDKDF (reference sequence). Trimming took 0 bases from V and 2 from J, leaving 1 base between them. CDR3 length equals 13 residues. The chain's CDR3 is CATSRDTNEKLFF. CDR3 in DNA: TGTGCCACCAGCAGAGATACTAATGAAAAACTGTTTTTT.

The chain uses TRBV25-1 and TRBJ2-5, with TRBD1 matching over 11 bases. Trimming removed 5 bases from V and 4 bases from J; junction bases left unmatched: 6. The CDR3 extends over 15 amino acids. Germline values: CDR1 MGHDK, CDR2 SYGVNS. In DNA, the CDR3 is TGTGCCAGCAGTATTACGGGACAGGGGGGAGAGACCCAGTACTTC. As protein: CASSITGQGGETQYF.

V usage is TRBV6-1 and J usage is TRBJ1-2; D is unclear. V lost 0 bases and J lost 2, with 10 bases in between. CDR3 length: 15 amino acids. Germline V lookup: CDR1 MNHNS, CDR2 SASEGT. The CDR3 nucleotides are TGTGCCAGCAGTGAAGCGCTTAAAGGGAACTATGGCTACACCTTC. Encoded protein: CASSEALKGNYGYTF.

This clone has more than one count but fewer than ten. The V gene is TRBV7-3, the J gene TRBJ2-4; D may be TRBD2 (7 bases). The length of the CDR3 is 17 residues. The germline CDR1 and CDR2 sequences are SGHTA and FQGTGA. Trimming took 0 bases from V and 1 from J, leaving 13 bases between them. CDR3 bases: TGTGCCAGCAGCTTAACCGCAGGGGAGGGGGCCAAAAACATTCAGTACTTC. Encoded protein: CASSLTAGEGAKNIQYF.

The chain carries TRBV29-1 and TRBJ2-2, with TRBD2 identical over 8 bases. Germline V gene lookup returns CDR1 SQVTM and CDR2 ANQGSEA. This CDR3 is 11 amino acids long. With 6 bases clipped from V and 7 bases from J, the junction kept 1 base outside the gene matches. CDR3 DNA: TGCAGCGTGCGGGGGGACGGGGAGCTGTTTTTT. Translating gives CSVRGDGELFF.

The chain recombines TRBV6-5 with TRBJ2-1; D uncertain. CDR1 and CDR2 (germline): MNHEY, SVGAGI. There are 14 residues in the CDR3. V lost 6 bases, J lost 6 bases, and 15 bases lay in between. The CDR3 sequence: CASRFRQNPNEQFF. DNA of the CDR3: TGTGCCAGCAGATTCCGGCAAAACCCCAATGAGCAGTTCTTC.

This clone occurred a few times. This chain uses TRBV29-1 with TRBJ1-1, with unresolved D. CDR1 SQVTM and CDR2 ANQGSEA come from the germline V gene. The V gene lost 6 bases and the J gene lost 4 bases, with 12 bases spanning the gap. The length of the CDR3 is 12 residues. The CDR3 here is CSVSGRGTEAFF. In DNA form, the CDR3 reads TGCAGCGTCTCCGGGCGGGGCACTGAAGCTTTCTTT. Supplemented by reference TRBV29-1 and TRBJ1-1, the full variable domain reads SAVISQKPSRDICQRGTSLTIQCQVDSQVTMMFWYRQQPGQSLTLIATANQGSEATYESGFVIDKFPISRPNLTFSTLTVSNMSPEDSSIYLCSVSGRGTEAFFGQGTRLTVV.

This clone was found a few times. The chain uses TRBV5-1 and TRBJ2-5, with D uncertain. The CDR3 has 13 amino acids. Germline CDR1 SGHRS, CDR2 YFSETQ. V shed 0 bases and J shed 5 bases, with 8 bases lying between them. CDR3 nucleotide sequence: TGCGCCAGCAGCTTGGACGTCTTGGAGACCCAGTACTTC. Its translation is CASSLDVLETQYF.

V and J are TRBV19 and TRBJ2-3, with TRBD2 matching 8 bases. J gave up 3 bases and V 5 bases, and 4 bases lay outside the gene matches. The CDR3 spans 14 residues. The germline CDR1 and CDR2 sequences are LNHDA and SQIVND (reference sequence). DNA of the CDR3: TGTGCCAGTAGTCGGAGCGGGGGAACAGATACGCAGTATTTT. This encodes CASSRSGGTDTQYF.

This chain connects TRBV6-1 to TRBJ2-1; TRBD1 aligns across 7 bases. The germline gives CDR1 MNHNS, CDR2 SASEGT. CDR3 size: 18 residues. Trimming at V came to 2 bases and at J to 6 bases, leaving 16 bases not matched to a gene. This chain's CDR3 is CASSELAQLTGLFNEQFF. The CDR3 DNA follows: TGTGCCAGCAGTGAATTGGCCCAACTGACAGGGCTGTTCAATGAGCAGTTCTTC.

The chain recombines TRBV5-1 with TRBJ1-1, with D uncertain. The CDR3 runs to 15 residues. The germline CDR1 and CDR2 sequences are SGHRS and YFSETQ. The germline V and J ends were trimmed by 0 bases and 1 base, with 10 bases remaining between them. In DNA form, the CDR3 reads TGCGCCAGCAGCTTGGCCCGATATGGGAACACTGAAGCTTTCTTT. Translation: CASSLARYGNTEAFF.

The table lists this clone with a count of one. The V call is TRBV7-2, the J call TRBJ1-2, with 12 positions matching TRBD1. The CDR3 has 16 amino acids. V shed 3 bases, J shed 7 bases, and the junction held 9 bases outside the gene matches. From germline, CDR1 is SGHTA and CDR2 FQGNSA. CDR3 in amino acids: CASSFPGTGGQGGYTF. CDR3 in DNA: TGTGCCAGCAGCTTCCCCGGGACAGGGGGCCAAGGTGGCTACACCTTC.

J is TRBJ1-6 and V is TRBV27; TRBD1 agrees at 8 bases. Germline assignment: CDR1 MNHEY and CDR2 SMNVEV (reference sequence). The junction had 8 bases not matched to a gene; V was cut back by 6 bases and J by 10 bases. The CDR3 is made up of 14 amino acids. Here the CDR3 reads CASRSSAGGSPLHF. CDR3 nucleotide sequence: TGTGCCAGCAGATCATCGGCAGGGGGCTCACCCCTCCACTTT.

The chain carries TRBV25-1 and TRBJ2-7; 8 positions agree with TRBD1. Germline V gene data show CDR1 as MGHDK and CDR2 as SYGVNS. This CDR3 has 17 residues. The junction had 11 bases not matched to a gene; V was cut back by 2 bases and J by 2 bases. In DNA form, the CDR3 reads TGTGCCAGCAGTGAAAGTATTTCAGGGACAGGCGCCTACGAGCAGTACTTC. Translating gives CASSESISGTGAYEQYF.

In the case of this clone: Germline and junction disagree at one end, which may indicate a read error. The V and J genes are TRBV29-1 and TRBJ1-4, with 9 bases lining up with TRBD1. This CDR3 has 14 residues. Germline V gene sequence: CDR1 SQVTM, CDR2 ANQGSEA. The DNA for the CDR3 is TGCAGCGTTCAAGAGGGGACAGGGAATGAAAAACTGTTTTTT. It codes for CSVQEGTGNEKLFF.

The V gene is TRBV25-1, the J gene TRBJ2-2, with D possibly called TRBD1 or TRBD2 (5 bases each). In germline, CDR1 is MGHDK, CDR2 SYGVNS. V was clipped by 5 bases and J by 1 base, with 14 bases between them. The CDR3 has 16 residues. CDR3 bases: TGTGCCAGCAGTCCGCCCGGGACGGGGAACACCGGGGAGCTGTTTTTT. Protein product: CASSPPGTGNTGELFF.

The V gene is TRBV6-5, the J gene TRBJ1-5; 8 nucleotides align to TRBD1. The CDR3 runs to 13 residues. Unmatched junction bases numbered 5, after V lost 8 bases and J lost 5 bases. Per the germline V gene, CDR1 is MNHEY and CDR2 is SVGAGI. The CDR3 sequence: CASLPRGHQPQHF. In nucleotides, the CDR3 is TGTGCCAGCCTCCCCAGGGGGCATCAGCCCCAGCATTTT.

The V call is TRBV7-3, the J call TRBJ1-6; TRBD1 matches 7 bases. V was clipped by 5 bases and J by 14 bases; unmatched bases: 12. Germline V CDR1 and CDR2: SGHTA, FQGTGA. The CDR3 extends over 14 amino acids. This chain's CDR3 is CASSPGQASSTLHF. CDR3 DNA: TGTGCCAGCAGCCCTGGACAGGCCTCATCAACCCTCCACTTT.